Listed below are T cell receptor beta chains from one sample, sequenced in a study of T cells in Graves' hyperthyroidism and ophthalmopathy. TCRdb ran MiXCR on the multiplex PCR reads and lists one entry per CDR3 protein. The sample has over 500,000 distinct CDR3 sequences, 17% seen once. Sequenced material: blood. The source of these receptors is a woman aged 18-35 years with Graves' ophthalmopathy. Both conserved end residues are part of each CDR3. Fields, in order: J gene, D gene, clone size, V gene, CDR3 DNA, CDR3 protein. The D gene is left open where the match is weak. Clone size is not always given. Where it is, it says once, few, many or a class for expanded clones.

TRBJ2-3 | . | many | TRBV5-1 | TGTGCCAGCAGCGCAGGTGGCACAGATACGCAGTATTTT | CASSAGGTDTQYF
TRBJ2-3 | TRBD2 | many | TRBV6-1 | TGTGCCAGCAGTTATAGCGGGAGGACGGCCGATACGCAGTATTTT | CASSYSGRTADTQYF
TRBJ1-2 | . | . | TRBV7-9 | TGTGCCAGCAGCTTCCTCGAAGCTAACTATGGCTACACCTTC | CASSFLEANYGYTF
TRBJ2-7 | TRBD2 | . | TRBV20-1 | TGCAGTGCTCGGAAGCTAAGCGGGAGTGTCTACGAGCAGTACTTC | CSARKLSGSVYEQYF
TRBJ1-6 | TRBD1 | many | TRBV20-1 | TGCAGTGCTAGGGGGACAGGGCGTAATTCACCCCTCCACTTT | CSARGTGRNSPLHF
TRBJ2-2 | . | few | TRBV20-1 | TGCAGTGCTAGAGGAGCTACCACGAACACCGGGGAGCTGTTTTTT | CSARGATTNTGELFF
TRBJ2-1 | TRBD2 | many | TRBV6-2/TRBV6-3 | TGTGCCAGCAGCCATGGACTAGCGGGCTACAATGAGCAGTTCTTC | CASSHGLAGYNEQFF
TRBJ1-6 | . | . | TRBV6-1 | TGTGCCAGCAGTTCCCCCAGGGAGAGTGGTTCACCCCTCCACTTT | CASSSPRESGSPLHF
TRBJ1-4 | . | . | TRBV2 | TGTGCCAGCAGTTTTTGGGTTGAAAAACTGTTTTTT | CASSFWVEKLFF
TRBJ2-2 | . | many | TRBV12-3/TRBV12-4 | TGTGCCAGCAGTTACCCTACCGGGAGCAACACCGGGGAGCTGTTTTTT | CASSYPTGSNTGELFF
TRBJ1-1 | TRBD1 | many | TRBV12-3/TRBV12-4 | TGTGCCAGCACAATGGGACAGTCGAACACTGAAGCTTTCTTT | CASTMGQSNTEAFF
TRBJ2-2 | . | . | TRBV20-1 | TGCAGTGCTAGGTTATCGGTCGGGGAGCTGTTTTTT | CSARLSVGELFF
TRBJ2-5 | . | many | TRBV5-1 | TGCGCCAGCAGCTTGGATGTAGGCCAGGGTCGAGAGACCCAGTACTTC | CASSLDVGQGRETQYF
TRBJ1-2 | TRBD1 | . | TRBV4-3 | TGCGCCAGCAGCCAAGCCCGGGACAGGGCTGGCTACACCTTC | CASSQARDRAGYTF
TRBJ1-4 | . | few | TRBV7-8 | TGTGCCAGCAGCTTAGGGTGGACAACTAATGAAAAACTGTTTTTT | CASSLGWTTNEKLFF
TRBJ1-5 | . | many | TRBV2 | TGTGCCAGCAGTGTAGAAGGAGGAAGGGGTTTCAATCAGCCCCAGCATTTT | CASSVEGGRGFNQPQHF
TRBJ2-5 | . | many | TRBV20-1 | TGCAGTGCTAGAGATTTGAAAATCGGAGGGCTCAGACAAGAGACCCAGTACTTC | CSARDLKIGGLRQETQYF
TRBJ1-2 | . | . | TRBV6-6 | TGTGCCAGCAGTTACCTGGCAAATTCTAACTATGGCTACACCTTC | CASSYLANSNYGYTF
TRBJ2-3 | . | few | TRBV5-1 | TGCGCCAGCAGCTTTGACGGACCTAGCACAGATACGCAGTATTTT | CASSFDGPSTDTQYF
TRBJ2-7 | TRBD2 | . | TRBV6-1 | TGTGCCAGCAGGTTGCGGGGGAGCTCCTACGAGCAGTACTTC | CASRLRGSSYEQYF
TRBJ2-1 | . | many | TRBV7-2 | TGTGCCAGCAGCTTAACAAGCGGAGCCCGTGAGCAGTTCTTC | CASSLTSGAREQFF
TRBJ1-1 | TRBD1 | . | TRBV14 | TGTGCCAGCAGCAACCGGGACAGGTACACTGAAGCTTTCTTT | CASSNRDRYTEAFF
TRBJ2-3 | . | many | TRBV20-1 | TGCAGTGCTACCGACCTAACAGGGGGGGGGGGCACAGATACGCAGTATTTT | CSATDLTGGGGTDTQYF
TRBJ1-6 | . | once | TRBV6-1 | TGTGCCAGCAGTGAACGAAGAGACAGCGACGGCAATTCACCCCTCCACTTT | CASSERRDSDGNSPLHF
TRBJ1-4 | . | many | TRBV4-2 | TGTGCCAGCAGCCAAGACAGGTCAACTAATGAAAAACTGTTTTTT | CASSQDRSTNEKLFF
TRBJ1-6 | . | many | TRBV30 | TGTGCCTGGAGGGGTAATTCACCCCTCCACTTT | CAWRGNSPLHF
TRBJ2-3 | . | many | TRBV28 | TGTGCCAGCAGTCCCCAGCATCGCACAGATACGCAGTATTTT | CASSPQHRTDTQYF
TRBJ1-2 | TRBD1 | . | TRBV3-1 | TGTGCCAGCAGGCCTACCGGGACAGGGAACGGCTACACCTTC | CASRPTGTGNGYTF
TRBJ1-1 | . | . | TRBV3-1 | TGTGCCAGCAGCAGAACCCCAACAGGGAGTGGGTTCACTGAAGCTTTCTTT | CASSRTPTGSGFTEAFF
TRBJ2-3 | . | many | TRBV12-3/TRBV12-4 | TGTGCCAGCAGTTGGTCCCGAATCAGGGGATCTAGCACAGATACGCAGTATTTT | CASSWSRIRGSSTDTQYF
TRBJ1-4 | . | few | TRBV12-3/TRBV12-4 | TGTGCCAGCAGGCCAAGGACTAATGAAAAACTGTTTTTT | CASRPRTNEKLFF
TRBJ1-1 | . | few | TRBV4-1 | TGCGCCAGCACCATCCGTCCCAAATCGGGGAACACTGAAGCTTTCTTT | CASTIRPKSGNTEAFF
TRBJ2-1 | TRBD2 | many | TRBV28 | TGTGCCAGCAGTACTACTAGCGGGCGTGCCTACAATGAGCAGTTCTTC | CASSTTSGRAYNEQFF
TRBJ1-2 | . | . | TRBV27 | TGTGCCAGCAGTCCCATGGTGAACTATGGCTACACCTTC | CASSPMVNYGYTF
TRBJ1-2 | . | many | TRBV28 | TGTGCCAGCAGCAGCGTAATCCTTTTGCGCGGCTACACCTTC | CASSSVILLRGYTF
TRBJ1-1 | . | . | TRBV19 | TGTGCCAGTAGAGGGCCGGACACTGAAGCTTTCTTT | CASRGPDTEAFF
TRBJ2-7 | TRBD2 | many | TRBV27 | TGTGCCAGCAGTTTGGGACTAGCGGGACTCTACGAGCAGTACTTC | CASSLGLAGLYEQYF
TRBJ2-1 | TRBD2 | many | TRBV28 | TGTGCCAGCAGTTACTCGCCCGGGGGGAATGAGCAGTTCTTC | CASSYSPGGNEQFF
TRBJ1-1 | . | many | TRBV27 | TGTGCCAGCAGTTCCTCTGGGCTCAACACTGAAGCTTTCTTT | CASSSSGLNTEAFF
TRBJ1-2 | TRBD1 | . | TRBV25-1 | TGTGCCAGCAGTCCTAGGTATACCGCGACAGGGAAGAACGGCTACACCTTC | CASSPRYTATGKNGYTF
TRBJ2-1 | TRBD1 | many | TRBV7-9 | TGTGCCAGCAGGGGACCGGGACAGGGGTATGAGCAGTTCTTC | CASRGPGQGYEQFF
TRBJ2-5 | TRBD2 | many | TRBV11-1 | TGTGCCAGCAGCTTAATCAAGACTAGCGCCGACGAGACCCAGTACTTC | CASSLIKTSADETQYF
TRBJ1-2 | . | . | TRBV7-3 | TGTGCCAGCAGCTTAACCAGGGATAACTTTGGCTACACCTTC | CASSLTRDNFGYTF
TRBJ1-5 | TRBD1 | few | TRBV19 | TGTGCCAGTCATCCGGGACAGGGGCTTCAGCCCCAGCATTTT | CASHPGQGLQPQHF
TRBJ2-3 | TRBD2 | . | TRBV28 | TGTGCCAGCAGTTTTTCTAGCGGGGGGTACACAGATACGCAGTATTTT | CASSFSSGGYTDTQYF
TRBJ2-7 | TRBD2 | many | TRBV2 | TGTGCCAGCAGTCTACTAGCGGGACTCTACGAGCAGTACTTC | CASSLLAGLYEQYF
TRBJ2-2 | . | many | TRBV20-1 | TGCAGTGCCTCGGAAGGCGGGGAGCTGTTTTTT | CSASEGGELFF
TRBJ2-1 | TRBD1 | many | TRBV6-1 | TGTGCCAGCAGTTATGACAGGGATGGTGAGCAGTTCTTC | CASSYDRDGEQFF
TRBJ2-2 | . | . | TRBV3-1 | TGTGCCAGCAGCCCCCGTGGAGGGGGGGGAACCGGGGAGCTGTTTTTT | CASSPRGGGGTGELFF
TRBJ2-3 | . | . | TRBV20-1 | TGCAGTGCCCCCCTTCTAGCGCCGGGGGGCGATACGCAGTATTTT | CSAPLLAPGGDTQYF
TRBJ2-5 | . | few | TRBV7-2 | TGTGCCAGCAGCCCATTCCCCAGTAAAGGGGAGACCCAGTACTTC | CASSPFPSKGETQYF
TRBJ1-1 | . | many | TRBV6-1 | TGTGCCAGCCTAACTACAGGGTTGGGCACTGAAGCTTTCTTT | CASLTTGLGTEAFF